This T cell receptor beta chain appears in the sequencing data of a study of blood T cell repertoires in COVID-19. For the study at large: Both acute and convalescent COVID-19 samples were obtained from the United States, Italy and Spain. T cells, B-cell-depleted T cells, or PBMCs provided the cDNA or gDNA that served as material.

Germline V gene lookup returns CDR1 SNHLY and CDR2 FYNNEI. V lost 5 bases to trimming and J lost 8 bases, with 7 bases between them. The CDR3 totals 10 residues. In Seattle, patients joined the study during active infection and were tracked longitudinally. Original data processing: Quantification of nucleated cells was approximated via reference gene primer amplification. The method was immunoSEQ multiplex PCR; TCRdb's version includes in-frame clones alone and lacks a portion of them. V, J and clone size derive from that table, while D and trimming were established from the DNA sequence. The data show 220,000 or so clones, 80% to 95% seen once.

This TCR derives from a man aged 55 to 70 with COVID-19, enrolled during active disease. The sequenced sample was peripheral blood. The gene calls are TRBV2 and TRBJ2-7; unclear D gene. CDR3 DNA: TGTGCCAGCAGTATCGAGAAGCAGTACTTC. The encoded protein is CASSIEKQYF.